This T cell receptor beta chain is from a study of blood T cell repertoires in COVID-19. Study context: From T cells, B-cell-depleted T cells, or PBMCs came the material, which was cDNA or gDNA.

Clones were read by immunoSEQ multiplex PCR, and TCRdb kept only the in-frame ones, dropping some. The sample lists about 170,000 clones; about 88% were seen once. The specimen sequenced was peripheral blood. The TCR comes from a man aged 45-60 years who had recovered from COVID-19.

CDR3 nucleotides: TGTGCCAGCAGCCCGACGACCGGGACAGGGGACAATGAGCAGTTCTTC. As protein: CASSPTTGTGDNEQFF. The chain is built from TRBV3-1 (or the pseudogene TRBV3-2) and TRBJ2-1; 10 bases line up with TRBD1. V was pared by 4 bases and J by 5 bases, with 8 bases of the junction left unmatched. The CDR3 is 16 amino acids. CDR1 is LGHDT and CDR2 is YNNKEL in the germline V gene (reference sequence).